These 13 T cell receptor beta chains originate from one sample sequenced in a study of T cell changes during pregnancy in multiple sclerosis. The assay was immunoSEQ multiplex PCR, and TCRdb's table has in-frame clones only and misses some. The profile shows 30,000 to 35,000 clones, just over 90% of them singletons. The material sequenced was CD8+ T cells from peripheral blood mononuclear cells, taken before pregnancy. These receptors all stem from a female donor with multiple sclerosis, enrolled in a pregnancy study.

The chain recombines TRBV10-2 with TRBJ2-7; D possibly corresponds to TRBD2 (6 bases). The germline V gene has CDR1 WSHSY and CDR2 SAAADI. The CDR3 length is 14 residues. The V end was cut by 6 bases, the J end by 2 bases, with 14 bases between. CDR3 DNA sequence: TGCGCCAGCAGCTCTACTAGCAGACCCTACGAGCAGTACTTC. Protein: CASSSTSRPYEQYF.

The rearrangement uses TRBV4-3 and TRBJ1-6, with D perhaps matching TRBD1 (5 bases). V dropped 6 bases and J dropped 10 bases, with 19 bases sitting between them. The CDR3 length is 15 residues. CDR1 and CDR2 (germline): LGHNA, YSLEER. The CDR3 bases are TGCGCCAGCAGGGCAAGAGTCCAGGGCGGATCACCCCTCCACTTT. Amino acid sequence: CASRARVQGGSPLHF.

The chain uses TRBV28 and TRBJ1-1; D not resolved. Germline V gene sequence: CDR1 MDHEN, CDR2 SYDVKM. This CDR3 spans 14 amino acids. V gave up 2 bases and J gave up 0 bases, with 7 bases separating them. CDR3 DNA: TGTGCCAGCAGTTTAGGTCAGGTGAACACTGAAGCTTTCTTT. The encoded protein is CASSLGQVNTEAFF.

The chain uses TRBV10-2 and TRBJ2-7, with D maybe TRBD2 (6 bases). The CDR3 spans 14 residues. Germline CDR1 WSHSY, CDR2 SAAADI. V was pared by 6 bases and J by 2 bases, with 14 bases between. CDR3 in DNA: TGCGCCAGCAGGGCCGGACTAAAGACCTACGAGCAGTACTTC. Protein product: CASRAGLKTYEQYF.

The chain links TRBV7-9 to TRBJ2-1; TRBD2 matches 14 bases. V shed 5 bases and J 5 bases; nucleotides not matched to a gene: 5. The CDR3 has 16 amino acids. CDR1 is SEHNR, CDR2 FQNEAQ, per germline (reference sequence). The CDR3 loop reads CASSMGLAGVDNEQFF. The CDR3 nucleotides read TGTGCCAGCAGCATGGGACTAGCGGGAGTCGACAATGAGCAGTTCTTC.

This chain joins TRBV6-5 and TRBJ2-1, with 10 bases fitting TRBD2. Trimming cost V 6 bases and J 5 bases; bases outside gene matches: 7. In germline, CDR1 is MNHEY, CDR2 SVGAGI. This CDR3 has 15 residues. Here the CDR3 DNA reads TGTGCCAGCAGCACCGGGACTAGCGCCAACAATGAGCAGTTCTTC. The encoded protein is CASSTGTSANNEQFF.

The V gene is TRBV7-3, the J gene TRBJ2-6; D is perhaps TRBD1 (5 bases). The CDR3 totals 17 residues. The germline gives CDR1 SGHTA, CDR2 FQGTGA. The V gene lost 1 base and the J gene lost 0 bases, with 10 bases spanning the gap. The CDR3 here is CASSLKGALSGANVLTF. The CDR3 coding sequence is TGTGCCAGCAGCTTAAAAGGGGCCCTCTCTGGGGCCAACGTCCTGACTTTC.

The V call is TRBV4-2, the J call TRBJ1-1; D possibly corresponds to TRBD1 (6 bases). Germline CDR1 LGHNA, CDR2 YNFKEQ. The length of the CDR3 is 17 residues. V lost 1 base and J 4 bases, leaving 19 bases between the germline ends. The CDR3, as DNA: TGTGCCAGCAGCCAAGTTAGCGGGGGGCTTGGAGGCACTGAAGCTTTCTTT. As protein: CASSQVSGGLGGTEAFF.

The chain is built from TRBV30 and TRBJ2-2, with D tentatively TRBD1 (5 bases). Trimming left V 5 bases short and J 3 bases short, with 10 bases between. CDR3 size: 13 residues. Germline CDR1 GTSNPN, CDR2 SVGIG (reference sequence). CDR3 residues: CAWAGPYTGELFF. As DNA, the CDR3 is TGTGCCTGGGCAGGGCCTTACACCGGGGAGCTGTTTTTT.

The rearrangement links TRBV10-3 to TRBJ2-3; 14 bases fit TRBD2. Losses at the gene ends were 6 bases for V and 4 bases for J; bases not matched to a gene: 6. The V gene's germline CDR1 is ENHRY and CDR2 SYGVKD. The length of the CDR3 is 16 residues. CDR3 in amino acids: CAISVGTSGSSDTQYF. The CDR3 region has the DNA TGTGCCATCAGCGTTGGGACTAGCGGGAGTTCAGATACGCAGTATTTT.

The CDR3 region is CASSLSFGLDALRGTEAFF. The CDR3 region has the DNA TGTGCCAGCAGCTTATCTTTCGGGCTTGACGCCCTAAGGGGCACTGAAGCTTTCTTT. The chain uses TRBV11-2 and TRBJ1-1, with D perhaps TRBD1 (5 bases). The CDR3 consists of 19 residues. The germline CDR1 and CDR2 sequences are SGHAT and FQNNGV. V lost 2 bases to trimming and J lost 4 bases, with 26 bases between them.

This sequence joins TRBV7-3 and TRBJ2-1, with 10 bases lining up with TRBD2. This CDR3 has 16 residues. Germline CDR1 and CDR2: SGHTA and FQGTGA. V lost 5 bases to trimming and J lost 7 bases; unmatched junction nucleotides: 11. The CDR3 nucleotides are TGTGCCAGCAGCCCCAGCGGGGGGGCCTCGTGGAATGAGCAGTTCTTC. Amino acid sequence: CASSPSGGASWNEQFF.

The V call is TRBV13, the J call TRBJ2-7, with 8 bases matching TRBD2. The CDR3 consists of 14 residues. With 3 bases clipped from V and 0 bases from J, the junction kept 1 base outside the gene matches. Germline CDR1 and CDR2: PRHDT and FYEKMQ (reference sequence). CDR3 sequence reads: CASSFGTSSYEQYF. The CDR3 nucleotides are TGTGCCAGCAGCTTCGGGACTAGCTCCTACGAGCAGTACTTC.